One sample yielded the 14 T cell receptor beta chains listed below, sequenced in a study of T cell responses to AZD1222 COVID-19 vaccine. Sequenced by immunoSEQ multiplex PCR; TCRdb stores in-frame clones only, minus some. The top ten clones hold roughly 10% of a sample with about 110,000 clones, about 86% of them seen once. The sequences come from peripheral blood, collected on day 0 of AZD1222 vaccination. The origin of the receptors is an adult in good health.

As for this clone: One junction end disagrees with the germline gene, perhaps due to a read error. This same CDR3 is encoded by further DNA sequences in the sample. V and J are TRBV6-2 or TRBV6-3 and TRBJ2-3; 8 bases align to TRBD1. The CDR3 contains 14 residues. CDR1 is MNHEY, CDR2 SVGEGT, per germline. The CDR3, as DNA: TGTGCCAGCAGTTTGGACAGGGAGGCAGATACGCAATATTTT. Residues: CASSLDREADTQYF.

This chain connects TRBV2 to TRBJ2-7; D might be TRBD2 (6 bases). CDR1 is SNHLY, CDR2 FYNNEI, per germline. The CDR3 runs 13 residues. V was shortened by 6 bases and J by 2 bases, with 11 bases between the two germline ends. The DNA of the CDR3 is TGTGCCAGCAGGCGGGACGAAACCTACGAGCAGTACTTC. This translates into CASRRDETYEQYF.

V usage is TRBV28 and J usage is TRBJ1-1; no definite D call. The V end lost 6 bases, the J end lost 3 bases, and 14 bases lay between the germline ends. The germline V gene has CDR1 MDHEN and CDR2 SYDVKM. The CDR3 consists of 14 residues. The CDR3 nucleotides are TGTGCCAGCAGACTGGCTGGGAGGGACACTGAAGCTTTCTTT. Translation: CASRLAGRDTEAFF.

V gene TRBV7-8 combines with J gene TRBJ2-3; the match to TRBD2 covers 10 bases. Germline V gene data show CDR1 as SGHVS and CDR2 as FQNEAQ. V lost 1 base to trimming and J lost 2 bases; unmatched junction nucleotides: 3. The CDR3 covers 16 residues. The CDR3 loop reads CASSLELAGDTDTQYF. CDR3 sequence (DNA): TGTGCCAGCAGCTTAGAGCTAGCGGGGGACACAGATACGCAGTATTTT. The full variable domain, its missing parts supplied by reference TRBV7-8 and TRBJ2-3, is GAGVSQSPRYKVAKRGQDVALRCDPISGHVSLFWYQQALGQGPEFLTYFQNEAQLDKSGLPSDRFFAERPEGSVSTLKIQRTQQEDSAVYLCASSLELAGDTDTQYFGPGTRLTVL.

This chain joins TRBV4-3 and TRBJ2-7; 9 nucleotides agree with TRBD2. CDR1 LGHNA and CDR2 YSLEER come from the germline V gene. J was trimmed by 5 bases and V by 0 bases; bases with no gene match: 8. The length of the CDR3 is 16 residues. Here the CDR3 DNA reads TGCGCCAGCAGCCAAGATGCTAGCGGGAATCTACACGAGCAGTACTTC. Translated: CASSQDASGNLHEQYF.

The chain combines TRBV4-2 with TRBJ1-2; weak D call: TRBD1 (5 bases). Germline CDR1 is LGHNA and CDR2 is YNFKEQ. V gave up 2 bases and J gave up 4 bases, with 14 bases separating them. The CDR3 spans 15 residues. As DNA, the CDR3 is TGTGCCAGCAGCCAACCATGGGGGGGTAGCTATGGCTACACCTTC. The encoded protein is CASSQPWGGSYGYTF.

This chain's CDR3 is CASSQDLTETQYF. DNA of the CDR3: TGTGCCAGCAGCCAAGATCTCACGGAGACCCAGTACTTC. This chain links TRBV14 with TRBJ2-5, with D uncertain. Germline-derived CDR1 and CDR2 are SGHDN and FVKESK. This CDR3 contains 13 residues. Trimming cost V 0 bases and J 5 bases, with 7 bases left between them.

The V and J genes are TRBV18 and TRBJ2-7; 8 bases align to TRBD1. Germline values: CDR1 KGHSH, CDR2 LQKENI. This CDR3 has 18 amino acids. The junction had 12 bases not matched to a gene; V was cut back by 2 bases and J by 0 bases. The CDR3 DNA reads as TGTGCCAGCTCACCATTTAACCCCCGGACAGGGCCCTCCTACGAGCAGTACTTC. It yields the protein CASSPFNPRTGPSYEQYF.

The V and J genes are TRBV19 and TRBJ2-6; the D is unclear. This CDR3 contains 17 residues. Deletions cut 4 bases from V and 1 base from J, with 14 bases between. Germline values: CDR1 LNHDA, CDR2 SQIVND (reference sequence). CDR3 DNA: TGTGCCAGTAGTACGGGCAGACCCCTTTCTGGGGCCAACGTCCTGACTTTC. Translating it yields CASSTGRPLSGANVLTF.

This clone was found once. The chain recombines TRBV24-1 with TRBJ2-7; TRBD1 is a possible D gene (5 bases). The V end was cut by 7 bases, the J end by 3 bases, with 9 bases between. The CDR3 totals 12 residues. The V gene's germline CDR1 is KGHDR and CDR2 SFDVKD. The CDR3 reads CATSQGGYEQYF. CDR3 nucleotide sequence: TGTGCCACCAGCCAGGGTGGCTACGAGCAGTACTTC.

This clone occurred a few times. The chain recombines TRBV5-4 with TRBJ2-7, with D maybe TRBD1 (8 bases). V dropped 4 bases and J dropped 0 bases, with 14 bases sitting between them. Germline V CDR1 and CDR2: SGHNT, YYREEE (reference sequence). The CDR3 totals 15 residues. As DNA, the CDR3 is TGTGCCAGCAGCAAGACAGGGGAGGGCTCCTACGAGCAGTACTTC. Its translation: CASSKTGEGSYEQYF.

The gene calls are TRBV7-2 and TRBJ2-7; no definite D call. This CDR3 contains 12 residues. V lost 1 base and J 9 bases, leaving 10 bases between the germline ends. CDR1 is SGHTA and CDR2 is FQGNSA in the germline V gene. CDR3 in amino acids: CASSLGSPRQYF. The CDR3, as DNA: TGTGCCAGCAGCTTAGGCTCTCCCCGGCAGTACTTC.

V usage is TRBV5-1 and J usage is TRBJ1-1, with D unclear. CDR1 is SGHRS and CDR2 is YFSETQ in the germline V gene. This CDR3 spans 14 amino acids. Trimming shortened V by 4 bases and J by 0 bases, and 10 bases separated the two germline ends. DNA of the CDR3: TGCGCCAGCAGCGTGCAGGTTATGAACACTGAAGCTTTCTTT. Its translation: CASSVQVMNTEAFF.

This clone was observed once. The V call is TRBV24-1, the J call TRBJ2-2; 9 nucleotides align to TRBD1. The germline CDR1 and CDR2 sequences are KGHDR and SFDVKD. This CDR3 is built from 14 residues. The trim removed 10 bases at V and 4 bases at J, leaving 6 bases unmatched. The CDR3 here is CATDRGDGTGELFF. DNA for the CDR3: TGTGCCACGGACAGGGGCGACGGCACCGGGGAGCTGTTTTTT.